This entry concerns a single T cell receptor beta chain. Antigen unknown. This specimen belongs to a study of cytomegalovirus exposure and HLA in healthy donors. Study as a whole: Membership in the Caucasian-associated ancestry cluster was found for about 80% of nearly 400 genotyped donors. Study-wide findings and caveats: Certain sequence variants were highly shared and formed a cluster, and this cluster was likely a sequencing artifact. CMV serostatus was the sole immune exposure data available. The authors confirmed in vitro that three CMV-associated chains were specific for CMV antigens.

CDR1 is SEHNR, CDR2 FQNEAQ, per germline (reference sequence). The ends were cut back, 1 base at V and 4 bases at J, with 17 bases in the middle. The CDR3 covers 16 residues. Primers included in the PCR were 60 Vbeta and 13 Jbeta primers. The repertoire was sequenced with immunoSEQ multiplex PCR; TCRdb's copy has only in-frame clones and lacks some. The sample has roughly 150,000 clones, roughly three quarters seen once; the top ten hold 2.5% to 3.5%. V is TRBV7-9 and J is TRBJ2-7, with a tentative D call TRBD1 (5 bases). The clonotype originates from a man between 35 and 55 years old in good health and CMV-seronegative. Input material: PBMCs. The CDR3 protein is CASSLGDSLSKYEQYF. CDR3 DNA sequence: TGTGCCAGCAGCTTAGGAGACAGTTTATCGAAATACGAGCAGTACTTC.